This T cell receptor beta chain emerged from a study of monozygotic twins with cystic fibrosis (dated by TCRdb to the early 2020s). Context from the whole study: Barcoded libraries were prepared with roughly 15 PCR cycles from around 3 micrograms of fragmented DNA. To gauge how much genetics shapes V and J gene usage, the researchers compared TCR beta repertoires both within and across 16 monozygotic twin pairs who have cystic fibrosis. Ten female and six male twin pairs, aged about 2.0 to 36.4 years (median roughly 9.3 years) and mostly children and adolescents, were included in the cohort. On the day blood was drawn, the twins' weight-for-height and FEVPerc (FEV1 disease centile) were ranked against those of the 1,060 cohort participants. Data for three of the twin pairs had already been reported earlier in a different context.

Worth noting for this clone: The antigen this receptor binds is unknown. No base quality values were provided; no much bigger clone lies one nucleotide off.

The twin pairs came from the European Cystic Fibrosis Twin and Sibling Study Cohort, a cohort that recruited patients from roughly 160 CF clinics across 14 European countries. Zygosity and CFTR genotype were verified in-house, with zygosity tested by multiplex PCR of nine short tandem repeat loci. Peripheral blood was taken from each twin, and clinical parameters were recorded on the day of blood sampling. Genomic DNA was isolated from peripheral blood cells with phenol/chloroform and kept in TE buffer at 4 degrees C. Results and caveats for the whole study, not just this receptor: The cohort was small, and the number of shared CDR3s showed no association with age, concordance or disease severity. V gene usage was most similar to the co-twin in 13 of 16 pairs, and J usage was most similar to the co-twin in 8 of 16 pairs, which suggests genetic constraints. Monozygotic CF twin pairs shared significantly more nucleotide-identical clonotypes within each pair than unrelated CF individuals shared with one another (P = 0.000026, Mann-Whitney). Simpson clonality was generally low (median about 0.01), which suggests a naive-dominated repertoire, and clonality was higher in the most severely affected patients.

TCR beta CDR3 regions were amplified by multiplex PCR using the immunoSEQ immune profiling system, following the manufacturer's instructions. An Illumina NextSeq system was used to carry out the sequencing. The paper's data handling went like this. Sequence data were processed on the immunoSEQ Analyzer platform, and clonality was calculated as the square root of Simpson's index of productive rearrangements. Jensen-Shannon distance served as the measure of similarity in V and J usage, while OLGA was used to compute CDR3 generation probabilities. Shared CDR3 sequences were searched in the immuneACCESS database (August 2020) and in VDJdb (December 2020). TCRdb re-hosts the immuneACCESS table, in-frame sequences only. Its copies lack some clones; in the studies checked, an unresolved V gene accounts for under half of them, and the cause for the rest is not known. The DNA gave D and trimming, while V, J and clone size come from that table. This sample comprises approximately 36,000 clones, about 89% of them detected only once. The leading ten clones occupy under 0.25% of the sample.

Here V drops 5 bases and J drops 5 bases, and the junction holds 5 bases not matched to any gene. From cysteine to phenylalanine, the CDR3 is 13 amino acids long. Just CDR3 DNA is preserved here, 39 bases in frame from base 1. The germline V gene gives CDR1 as SGHNT and CDR2 as YENEEA. This chain is built from TRBV11-3 and TRBJ2-7; 8 nucleotides in the junction match TRBD1. The receptor was isolated from a boy between 2 and 10 years old with cystic fibrosis. The sample taken for sequencing was blood. The DNA sequence reads TGTGCCAGCAGCCTCGACAGGGGCGACGAGCAGTACTTC. Its protein is CASSLDRGDEQYF.